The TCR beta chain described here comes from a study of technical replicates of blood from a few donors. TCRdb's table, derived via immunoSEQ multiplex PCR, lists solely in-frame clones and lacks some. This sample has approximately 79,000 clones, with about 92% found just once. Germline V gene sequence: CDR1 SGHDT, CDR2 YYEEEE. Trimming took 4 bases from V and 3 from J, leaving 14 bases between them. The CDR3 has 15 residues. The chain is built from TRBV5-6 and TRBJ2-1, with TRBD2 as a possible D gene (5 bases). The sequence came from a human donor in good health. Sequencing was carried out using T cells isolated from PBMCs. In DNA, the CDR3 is TGTGCCAGCAGCCCACGGGGTCCTAACTACAATGAGCAGTTCTTC. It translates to CASSPRGPNYNEQFF.